Below, 18 T cell receptor beta chains from the same sample are listed, as sequenced in a study of Ad26.COV2.S vaccination and SARS-CoV-2 variants. Treatment in this sample: roughly 19 received Ad26.COV2.S at low or high dose, single or two shots; about 5 received placebo; per-sample allocation not given. Specimens were obtained on day 63 following the first vaccine or placebo injection. Sequencing was performed with immunoSEQ multiplex PCR; in TCRdb, only in-frame clones are kept and a portion is missing. Counted here are 500,000 or so clones, 89% occurring once; the ten biggest clones make up approximately 2.5%. This specimen consisted of peripheral blood, obtained in a trial of Ad26.COV2.S vaccine versus placebo. These receptor sequences come from a person between 18 and 65 years old who received the Ad26.COV2.S COVID-19 vaccine or a placebo.

This rearrangement joins TRBV24-1 to TRBJ2-1; tentative D call: TRBD2 (6 bases). Trimming stripped 10 bases from V and 4 bases from J, with 19 bases between. CDR3 length: 15 residues. Germline-derived CDR1 and CDR2 are KGHDR and SFDVKD. The DNA for the CDR3 is TGTGCCACTCACTCAGGAGGGGCACCTTACAATGAGCAGTTCTTC. This encodes CATHSGGAPYNEQFF.

This sequence joins TRBV23-1 and TRBJ2-5; D uncertain. TRBV23-1 falls under the ORF class, with uncertain function. This CDR3 has 10 amino acids. Trimming stripped 8 bases from V and 8 bases from J, with 9 bases between. CDR3 DNA sequence: TGCGCCAGCCGCTGTATAACCCAGTACTTC. This sequence encodes CASRCITQYF.

V gene TRBV5-8 combines with J gene TRBJ1-1; D is ambiguous. Germline-derived CDR1 and CDR2 are SGHTS and YDEGEE. The CDR3 covers 13 residues. Trimming took off 3 bases at V and 3 bases at J, with 9 bases between the two ends. The CDR3 loop reads CASSSGLDTEAFF. The DNA for the CDR3 is TGTGCCAGCAGCTCGGGGTTAGACACTGAAGCTTTCTTT.

The chain combines TRBV7-2 with TRBJ1-2; TRBD1 matches at 7 bases. This CDR3 contains 14 residues. The J segment lost 7 bases and the V segment lost 6 bases, leaving 11 bases of the junction unmatched. Germline V CDR1 and CDR2: SGHTA, FQGNSA. The CDR3 reads CASRRDRVTGGYTF. The CDR3 DNA sequence: TGTGCCAGCAGACGTGACAGGGTTACGGGTGGCTACACCTTC.

The chain couples TRBV5-4 to TRBJ1-2, with 7 bases matching TRBD1. The CDR3 runs 16 residues. The germline CDR1 and CDR2 sequences are SGHNT and YYREEE (reference sequence). The V and J ends lost 0 bases and 0 bases, in that order; junction bases with no gene match: 5. CDR3 DNA sequence: TGTGCCAGCAGCTTGGCAGACAGGGCAGCTAACTATGGCTACACCTTC. It encodes CASSLADRAANYGYTF.

Comment on this clone: This may be a read error: a much more frequent sequence differs by one nucleotide. The chain has TRBV28 and TRBJ1-4; D call uncertain. The CDR3 sequence is 11 residues long. Trimming took 2 bases from V and 8 from J, leaving 3 bases between them. Germline V CDR1 and CDR2: MDHEN, SYDVKM. CDR3 in DNA: TGTGCCAGCAGTTTAAAGGAAAAACTGTTTTTT. This encodes CASSLKEKLFF.

The chain links TRBV5-4 to TRBJ2-3; 8 bases agree with TRBD2. The trim removed 4 bases at V and 7 bases at J, leaving 14 bases unmatched. Germline lookup yields CDR1 SGHNT and CDR2 YYREEE (reference sequence). There are 16 residues in the CDR3. In DNA form, the CDR3 reads TGTGCCAGCAGCACGTACCTGGGGCTAGCGGGTCATACGCAGTATTTT. This encodes CASSTYLGLAGHTQYF.

The chain employs TRBV29-1 and TRBJ2-7; D gene uncertain. The CDR3 loop spans 12 amino acids. V lost 7 bases to trimming and J lost 6 bases, with 16 bases between them. CDR1 SQVTM and CDR2 ANQGSEA come from the germline V gene. CDR3: CSAAHAASEQYF. CDR3 in DNA: TGCAGCGCCGCCCACGCCGCCAGCGAGCAGTACTTC.

This clone was picked up a small number of times. This chain links TRBV13 with TRBJ2-7; 8 nucleotides agree with TRBD2. Germline values: CDR1 PRHDT, CDR2 FYEKMQ (reference sequence). The CDR3 is 13 residues long. V shed 3 bases and J 4 bases; nucleotides not matched to a gene: 2. As DNA, the CDR3 is TGTGCCAGCAGCTTTCGCGGGGGGTACGAGCAGTACTTC. It encodes CASSFRGGYEQYF. The entire variable domain, with the rest obtained from reference TRBV13 and TRBJ2-7, is as follows: AAGVIQSPRHLIKEKRETATLKCYPIPRHDTVYWYQQGPGQDPQFLISFYEKMQSDKGSIPDRFSAQQFSDYHSELNMSSLELGDSALYFCASSFRGGYEQYFGPGTRLTVT.

The chain links TRBV19 to TRBJ1-5; 8 bases are shared with TRBD1. The ends lost 4 bases at V and 4 bases at J; junction bases unmatched: 6. CDR3 size: 15 residues. Germline values: CDR1 LNHDA, CDR2 SQIVND (reference sequence). DNA of the CDR3: TGTGCCAGTAGTAACCAGGGGGCGGGAAATCAGCCCCAGCATTTT. This gives the protein CASSNQGAGNQPQHF.

V gene TRBV7-2 combines with J gene TRBJ2-5; D remains ambiguous. The CDR3 is 17 residues long. Trimming removed 3 bases from V and 0 bases from J, with 17 bases in between. The germline V gene has CDR1 SGHTA and CDR2 FQGNSA. The DNA of the CDR3 is TGTGCCAGCAGCTTGTTCCGCAGCCGTTACAACCAAGAGACCCAGTACTTC. It is translated as CASSLFRSRYNQETQYF. The complete variable domain, with remaining parts taken from reference TRBV7-2 and TRBJ2-5, reads GAGVSQSPSNKVTEKGKDVELRCDPISGHTALYWYRQSLGQGLEFLIYFQGNSAPDKSGLPSDRFSAERTGGSVSTLTIQRTQQEDSAVYLCASSLFRSRYNQETQYFGPGTRLLVL.

The CDR3: CASSPAGQYGYTF. The CDR3 DNA follows: TGTGCCAGCAGCCCGGCCGGACAGTATGGCTACACCTTC. The gene calls are TRBV5-8 and TRBJ1-2; TRBD1 might be the D (6 bases). The V end was cut by 4 bases, the J end by 5 bases, with 12 bases between. There are 13 residues in the CDR3. CDR1 SGHTS and CDR2 YDEGEE come from the germline V gene. Full variable domain (outside the CDR3, taken from reference TRBV5-8 and TRBJ1-2): EAGVTQSPTHLIKTRGQQATLRCSPISGHTSVYWYQQALGLGLQFLLWYDEGEERNRGNFPPRFSGRQFPNYSSELNVNALELEDSALYLCASSPAGQYGYTFGSGTRLTVV.

The chain is built from TRBV19 and TRBJ2-3; weak D call: TRBD2 (6 bases). This CDR3 has 14 residues. Trimming removed 3 bases at V and 3 bases at J, with 10 bases between. Germline V lookup: CDR1 LNHDA, CDR2 SQIVND (reference sequence). The CDR3 bases are TGTGCCAGTAGTATCGGGAGTTTAACAGATACGCAGTATTTT. Amino acids: CASSIGSLTDTQYF.

The chain carries TRBV5-4 and TRBJ1-2, with a weak D call TRBD1 (6 bases). The V gene lost 0 bases and the J gene lost 0 bases, with 9 bases spanning the gap. Germline-derived CDR1 and CDR2 are SGHNT and YYREEE (reference sequence). The CDR3 extends over 15 amino acids. The CDR3 sequence: CASSLGQDPNYGYTF. The DNA of the CDR3 is TGTGCCAGCAGCTTGGGACAGGACCCTAACTATGGCTACACCTTC.

This rearrangement joins TRBV6-5 to TRBJ1-1; a possible D gene is TRBD1 (5 bases). The CDR3 covers 15 residues. V dropped 5 bases and J dropped 3 bases, with 16 bases sitting between them. In germline, CDR1 is MNHEY, CDR2 SVGAGI. The chain's CDR3 is CASSISGVWDTEAFF. The CDR3 nucleotides are TGTGCCAGCAGTATCTCGGGGGTCTGGGACACTGAAGCTTTCTTT.

The chain carries TRBV5-6 and TRBJ1-4; D gene unclear. Looked up from germline, CDR1 is SGHDT and CDR2 is YYEEEE. V dropped 0 bases and J dropped 7 bases, with 22 bases sitting between them. The CDR3 is 18 amino acids. The CDR3 spells CASSLGVRSDPGGEKLFF. CDR3 coding DNA: TGTGCCAGCAGCTTGGGTGTTCGTTCGGACCCGGGTGGTGAAAAACTGTTTTTT.

J is TRBJ2-1 and V is TRBV12-2; the table calls TRBD2, which could not be checked here. TRBV12-2 corresponds to a pseudogene. The CDR3 is 14 residues long. Here the CDR3 reads CASRIAGGAYEQFF. The DNA for the CDR3 is TGTGCAAGTCGCATAGCGGGGGGGGCTTATGAGCAGTTCTTC.

This clone was counted only a few times. The rearrangement joins TRBV19 to TRBJ1-4, with 8 nucleotides matching TRBD1. V shed 7 bases and J 7 bases; nucleotides not matched to a gene: 14. CDR3 size: 16 residues. Germline lookup yields CDR1 LNHDA and CDR2 SQIVND (reference sequence). The chain's CDR3 is CASTPGSGGWREKLFF. The CDR3 bases are TGTGCCAGTACCCCCGGATCAGGGGGCTGGCGTGAAAAACTGTTTTTT.